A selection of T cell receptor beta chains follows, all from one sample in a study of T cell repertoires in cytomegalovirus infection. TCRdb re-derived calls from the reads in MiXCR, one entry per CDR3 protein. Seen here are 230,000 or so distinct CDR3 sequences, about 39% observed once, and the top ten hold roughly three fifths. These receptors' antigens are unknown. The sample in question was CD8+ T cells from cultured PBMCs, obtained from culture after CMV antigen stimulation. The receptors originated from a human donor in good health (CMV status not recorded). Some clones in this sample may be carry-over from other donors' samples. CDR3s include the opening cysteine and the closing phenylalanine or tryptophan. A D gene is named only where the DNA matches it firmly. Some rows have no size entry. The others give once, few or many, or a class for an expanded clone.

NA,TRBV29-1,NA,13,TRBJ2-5,TGCAGCGTTGTTCCCCTCGGTCAAGAGACCCAGTACTTC,CSVVPLGQETQYF
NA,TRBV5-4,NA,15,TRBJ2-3,TGTGCCAGCAGCCCCAACTTGGTCTTTACAGATACGCAGTATTTT,CASSPNLVFTDTQYF
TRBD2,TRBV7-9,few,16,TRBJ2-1,TGTGCCAGCAGCGAAAAGGGGCTAGCGGGAGGCAATGAGCAGTTCTTC,CASSEKGLAGGNEQFF
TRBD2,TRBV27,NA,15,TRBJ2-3,TGTGCCAGCAGTTTATCGAGCGGGGGGGGAGATACGCAGTATTTT,CASSLSSGGGDTQYF
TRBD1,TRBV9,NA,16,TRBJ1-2,TGTGCCAGCAGCGTAGAGGACAGGAGTTTACCTTATGGCTACACCTTC,CASSVEDRSLPYGYTF
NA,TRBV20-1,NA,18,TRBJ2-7,TGCAGTGCTCCTCTAATTTCCCTAACCCGGGAGCCGGGTTACGAGCAGTACTTC,CSAPLISLTREPGYEQYF
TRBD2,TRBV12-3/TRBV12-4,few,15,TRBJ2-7,TGTGCCAGCAGTTTCTCTAGCGGCAGCACCTACGAGCAGTACTTC,CASSFSSGSTYEQYF
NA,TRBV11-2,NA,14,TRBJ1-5,TGTGCCAGCAGCTCACGGGACTCCGGAGGGCCCCAGCATTTT,CASSSRDSGGPQHF
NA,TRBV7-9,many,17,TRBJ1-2,TGTGCCAGCAGCTTAGTTCCCTTGAAGACTACAGAGGATGGCTACACCTTC,CASSLVPLKTTEDGYTF
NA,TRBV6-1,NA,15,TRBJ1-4,TGTGCCAGCAGTGAAAAGAGGAGTTTTAATGAAAAACTGTTTTTT,CASSEKRSFNEKLFF
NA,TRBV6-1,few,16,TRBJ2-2,TGTGCCAGCAGTGAACTGCCAGTTCAGAACACCGGGGAGCTGTTTTTT,CASSELPVQNTGELFF
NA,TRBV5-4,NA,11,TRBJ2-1,TGTGCCAGCAGCTTGGTTGAGGAGCAGTTCTTC,CASSLVEEQFF
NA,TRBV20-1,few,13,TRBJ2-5,TGCAGTGCTAGAGGACGAGGACGAGAGACCCAGTACTTC,CSARGRGRETQYF
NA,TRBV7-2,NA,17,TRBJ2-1,TGTGCCAGCAGCTTAGGTGCTGGGACTCCTTGGAGAAGGGAGCAGTTCTTC,CASSLGAGTPWRREQFF
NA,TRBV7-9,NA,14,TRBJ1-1,TGTGCCAGCAGATCTCCGGGACCTTACACTGAAGCTTTCTTT,CASRSPGPYTEAFF
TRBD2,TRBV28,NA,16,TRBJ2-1,TGTGCCAGCAGTCCGATAGGGCTAGCGGGAGGTCATGAGCAGTTCTTC,CASSPIGLAGGHEQFF
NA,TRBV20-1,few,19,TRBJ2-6,TGCAGTGCTAGGCATATGGGCCGTCCTTCTTCCTCTGGGGCCAACGTCCTGACTTTC,CSARHMGRPSSSGANVLTF
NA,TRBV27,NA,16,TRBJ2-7,TGTGCCAGCAGTTCCCTCTTCCTTCGGGAGTTGGGCGAGCAGTACTTC,CASSSLFLRELGEQYF
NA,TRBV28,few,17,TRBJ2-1,TGTGCCAGCAGTTTAAATGGCGGGGCTAGCCGTGAGGATGAGCAGTTCTTC,CASSLNGGASREDEQFF
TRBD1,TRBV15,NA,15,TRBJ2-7,TGTGCCACCAGTCAGACCCGGGACAGGGGTAGCAAGCAGTACTTC,CATSQTRDRGSKQYF
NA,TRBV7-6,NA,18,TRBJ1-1,TGTGCCAGCAGCCAGTTCGATGGGAGGAGGCGCGTGAACACTGAAGCTTTCTTT,CASSQFDGRRRVNTEAFF
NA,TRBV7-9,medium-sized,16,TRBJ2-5,TGTGCCAGCAGCTCGACCCGCGGACGGGGGAAGGAGACCCAGTACTTC,CASSSTRGRGKETQYF
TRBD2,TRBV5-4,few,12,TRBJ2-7,TGTGCCAGCAGCGGGGGACTAGCGGGCCTTCACTTC,CASSGGLAGLHF
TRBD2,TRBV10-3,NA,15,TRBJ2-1,TGTGCCATCAGTGAGACCGCGGGAGTCGCCAATGAGCAGTTCTTC,CAISETAGVANEQFF
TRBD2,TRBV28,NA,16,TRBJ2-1,TGTGCCAGCAAACTCTTGGGACTAGCGGGAGAGAATGAGCAGTTCTTC,CASKLLGLAGENEQFF
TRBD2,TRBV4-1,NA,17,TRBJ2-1,TGCGCCAGCAGCCAAGATCGTAGCGGGAGGGCCGTCAATGAGCAGTTCTTC,CASSQDRSGRAVNEQFF
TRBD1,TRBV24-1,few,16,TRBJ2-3,TGTGCCACCAGTGATTTGAAGACAGGGGAGTCAGATACGCAGTATTTT,CATSDLKTGESDTQYF
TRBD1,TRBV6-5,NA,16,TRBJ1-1,TGTGCCAGCAGTCTAAGGGGACAGGGCAAGAACACTGAAGCTTTCTTT,CASSLRGQGKNTEAFF
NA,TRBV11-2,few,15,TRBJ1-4,TGTGCCAGCAGCCAAGGGGAGAGGGCTAATGAAAAACTGTTTTTT,CASSQGERANEKLFF
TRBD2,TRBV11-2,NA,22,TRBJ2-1,TGTGCCAGCAGCTCAAAAGGTGGGACTAGCGGGGGCCTGCTCACCTCCTACAATGAGCAGTTCTTC,CASSSKGGTSGGLLTSYNEQFF
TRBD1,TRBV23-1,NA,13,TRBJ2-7,TGCGCCAGTCGACAGGGGGCCCAGGAAGAGCAGTACTTC,CASRQGAQEEQYF
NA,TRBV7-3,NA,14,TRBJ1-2,TGTGCCTTTCCCGACGCTGACAGAAACTATGGCTACACCTTC,CAFPDADRNYGYTF
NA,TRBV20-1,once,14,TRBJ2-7,TGCAGTGCTACCGATCGGGACCGACCTTACGAGCAGTACTTC,CSATDRDRPYEQYF
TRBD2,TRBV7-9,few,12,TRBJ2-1,TGTGCCAGCAGCTCTGGGGGGGTTGGGCAGTTCTTC,CASSSGGVGQFF
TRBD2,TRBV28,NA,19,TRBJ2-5,TGTGCCAGCAGTTCTCCCCCGGGACTAGCGGGGGACTACCAAGAGACCCAGTACTTC,CASSSPPGLAGDYQETQYF
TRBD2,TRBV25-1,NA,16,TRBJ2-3,TGTGCCAGCACCCAAAGGGACCGGGAGGGCACAGATACGCAGTATTTT,CASTQRDREGTDTQYF
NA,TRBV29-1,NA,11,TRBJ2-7,TGCAGCGTGAGAACAGTCTACGAGCAGTACTTC,CSVRTVYEQYF
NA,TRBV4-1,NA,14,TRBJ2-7,TGCGCCAGCAGCCAAGATTGGGGAGCCTACGAGCAGTACTTC,CASSQDWGAYEQYF
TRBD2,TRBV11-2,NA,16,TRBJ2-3,TGTGCCAGCAGCTTATGGACTAGCGGTAGCACAGATACGCAGTATTTT,CASSLWTSGSTDTQYF
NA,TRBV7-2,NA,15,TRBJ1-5,TGTGCCAGCAGCACTACAGGGTTTAGCAATCAGCCCCAGCATTTT,CASSTTGFSNQPQHF
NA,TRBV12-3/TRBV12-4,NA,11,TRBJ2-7,TGTGCCAGCAGCGGGGGATACGAGCAGTACTTC,CASSGGYEQYF
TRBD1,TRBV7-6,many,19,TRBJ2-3,TGTGCCAGCAGCCTATGGGACAGTTCTAACGGCGCGGCTGTGTATACGCAGTATTTT,CASSLWDSSNGAAVYTQYF